Listed below are T cell receptor beta chains from one sample, sequenced in a study of CD8 T cells in ankylosing spondylitis. In TCRdb, the 5' RACE reads were re-called with MiXCR into one record per CDR3 protein. The table records 350,000 to 450,000 distinct CDR3 sequences, roughly 20% of them present only once. The sample taken for sequencing was blood, either unsorted or a sorted T cell fraction (not recorded which). The receptor source for this set is a male donor with ankylosing spondylitis or in good health (not recorded which). CDR3s include the opening cysteine and the closing phenylalanine or tryptophan. A D gene is named only where the DNA matches it firmly. Size is omitted from some rows. Given values are once, few, many or a class for expanded clones.

j_call | v_call | clone_size | d_call | cdr3_aa | cdr3_nt
TRBJ2-7 | TRBV12-3/TRBV12-4 | few | TRBD1 | CASSFRDRLTYEQYF | TGTGCCAGCAGTTTTCGGGACAGGCTTACCTACGAGCAGTACTTC
TRBJ2-3 | TRBV4-1 | few | - | CASRTEMGGRWTDTQYF | TGCGCCAGCAGAACTGAGATGGGGGGGCGATGGACAGATACGCAGTATTTT
TRBJ2-3 | TRBV12-3/TRBV12-4 | - | TRBD2 | CASSRGRGGLEDTQYF | TGTGCCAGCAGCCGGGGGCGGGGGGGCCTTGAAGATACGCAGTATTTT
TRBJ2-1 | TRBV7-9 | - | - | CASKRGTSGYNEQFF | TGTGCCAGCAAGAGGGGTACCAGCGGATACAATGAGCAGTTCTTC
TRBJ1-5 | TRBV4-1 | - | - | CASSPGLHQPQHF | TGCGCCAGCAGCCCGGGGCTGCATCAGCCCCAGCATTTT
TRBJ2-7 | TRBV12-3/TRBV12-4 | - | TRBD1 | CASAGQGIYEQYF | TGTGCCTCGGCCGGACAGGGAATCTACGAGCAGTACTTC
TRBJ2-5 | TRBV7-8 | - | - | CASSLGGEQETQYF | TGTGCCAGCAGCTTAGGAGGGGAACAAGAGACCCAGTACTTC
TRBJ2-5 | TRBV10-3 | - | TRBD2 | CAISRSGAETQYF | TGTGCCATCAGTCGAAGCGGGGCTGAGACCCAGTACTTC
TRBJ2-7 | TRBV20-1 | - | TRBD2 | CSARGLAEQYF | TGCAGTGCTAGAGGACTAGCGGAGCAGTACTTC
TRBJ2-1 | TRBV9 | - | - | CASSVVRGGEQFF | TGTGCCAGCAGCGTAGTGCGGGGAGGTGAGCAGTTCTTC
TRBJ2-2 | TRBV29-1 | few | - | CSAHRNGLGELFF | TGCAGCGCCCACCGGAACGGGCTCGGGGAGCTGTTTTTT
TRBJ2-7 | TRBV4-1 | - | - | CASSQVRVSYEQYF | TGCGCCAGCAGCCAAGTTAGGGTCTCCTACGAGCAGTACTTC
TRBJ2-5 | TRBV29-1 | - | TRBD2 | CSVDSLAEETQYF | TGCAGCGTTGATAGCCTAGCGGAAGAGACCCAGTACTTC
TRBJ2-7 | TRBV20-1 | few | TRBD1 | CSASTPGQGNYEQYF | TGCAGTGCTAGTACCCCTGGACAGGGAAACTACGAGCAGTACTTC
TRBJ2-7 | TRBV29-1 | few | - | CSVETADSYEQYF | TGCAGCGTTGAAACGGCAGACTCCTACGAGCAGTACTTC
TRBJ2-5 | TRBV11-2 | - | TRBD2 | CASSTPGLAGGLGKETQYF | TGTGCCAGCAGCACCCCGGGGCTAGCGGGGGGCCTTGGGAAAGAGACCCAGTACTTC
TRBJ2-1 | TRBV15 | - | - | CATSRDSMNNEQFF | TGTGCCACCAGCAGAGATTCAATGAACAATGAGCAGTTCTTC
TRBJ1-2 | TRBV5-6 | - | - | CAISPGLLCCYTF | TGTGCCATCAGCCCCGGACTCCTCTGCTGCTACACCTTC
TRBJ2-2 | TRBV12-3/TRBV12-4 | many | - | CASEKAGDLDTGELFF | TGTGCCAGCGAGAAAGCAGGGGATCTAGACACCGGGGAGCTGTTTTTT
TRBJ2-3 | TRBV6-1 | few | - | CASSGGDDTQYF | TGTGCCAGCAGTGGGGGCGACGATACGCAGTATTTT
TRBJ1-2 | TRBV5-5 | many | - | CASSSSTGRGYTF | TGTGCCAGCAGCTCCTCCACAGGGAGAGGCTACACCTTC
TRBJ1-4 | TRBV7-9 | few | - | CASSLYDASTNEKLFF | TGTGCCAGCAGCTTATACGACGCGTCAACTAATGAAAAACTGTTTTTT
TRBJ2-1 | TRBV7-9 | few | TRBD1 | CATSLIGTGPFNEQFF | TGTGCCACCTCGTTGATAGGGACAGGGCCTTTTAATGAGCAGTTCTTC
TRBJ2-2 | TRBV4-1 | - | TRBD1 | CASSHFGGTGPTGELFF | TGCGCCAGCAGCCATTTCGGGGGGACAGGGCCCACCGGGGAGCTGTTTTTT
TRBJ2-1 | TRBV12-5 | - | TRBD2 | CASGPGGAYNEQFF | TGTGCTAGTGGACCGGGGGGGGCCTACAATGAGCAGTTCTTC
TRBJ1-1 | TRBV6-1 | - | TRBD1 | CASSQGGGTEAFF | TGTGCCAGCAGTCAGGGGGGAGGCACTGAAGCTTTCTTT
TRBJ1-1 | TRBV12-3/TRBV12-4 | - | TRBD1 | CASTRTGGVAEAFF | TGTGCCAGCACCCGGACAGGGGGCGTCGCTGAAGCTTTCTTT
TRBJ2-5 | TRBV27 | - | - | CASSLSAPETQYF | TGTGCCAGCAGTTTATCGGCCCCGGAGACCCAGTACTTC
TRBJ2-1 | TRBV10-2 | once | TRBD1 | CASSRGQGAVNEQFF | TGCGCCAGCTCTCGGGGACAGGGGGCGGTCAATGAGCAGTTCTTC
TRBJ1-1 | TRBV3-1 | - | - | CASSQDVGGLNTEAFF | TGTGCCAGCAGCCAAGATGTCGGGGGCTTGAACACTGAAGCTTTCTTT
TRBJ2-1 | TRBV24-1 | few | - | CATSDPGTHEQFF | TGTGCCACCAGTGACCCCGGGACCCATGAGCAGTTCTTC
TRBJ2-3 | TRBV7-6 | - | TRBD1 | CASSARQGPPSTDTQYF | TGTGCCAGCAGCGCCAGACAGGGACCTCCTAGCACAGATACGCAGTATTTT
TRBJ2-7 | TRBV24-1 | - | TRBD1 | CATSDPSGDRGHDEQYF | TGTGCCACCAGTGATCCGAGCGGGGACAGGGGGCACGACGAGCAGTACTTC
TRBJ2-5 | TRBV3-1 | - | - | CASSQVVGGDQETQYF | TGTGCCAGCAGCCAAGTCGTAGGGGGGGACCAAGAGACCCAGTACTTC
TRBJ2-7 | TRBV6-2/TRBV6-3 | - | TRBD1 | CASSYGTGRNEQYF | TGTGCCAGCAGTTACGGGACAGGGAGAAACGAGCAGTACTTC
TRBJ2-3 | TRBV7-6 | once | - | CASSLTVADTQYF | TGTGCCAGCAGCTTAACCGTCGCAGATACGCAGTATTTT
TRBJ2-5 | TRBV5-3 | - | - | CARTPKQGRLCETQYF | TGTGCCAGAACCCCAAAACAGGGGAGGTTATGCGAGACCCAGTACTTC
TRBJ2-7 | TRBV10-3 | - | - | CAISEGGSYEQYF | TGTGCCATCAGTGAGGGGGGATCCTACGAGCAGTACTTC
TRBJ2-2 | TRBV3-1 | - | TRBD2 | CASSHHSGTLNTGELFF | TGTGCCAGCAGCCACCACAGCGGGACCCTGAACACCGGGGAGCTGTTTTTT